This T cell receptor beta chain is from a study of shared T cell receptors in the human thymus. In regard to this clone: Other DNA sequences in the same sample also yield this CDR3.

Some clones are missing from TCRdb's copy, which holds only in-frame ones; the method was immunoSEQ multiplex PCR. The profile shows 630,000 or so clones, around 87% of them singletons. CDR1 and CDR2 from the germline V gene are MNHEY and SVGAGI. V dropped 4 bases and J dropped 5; count of bases not matched to a gene: 6. CDR3 length: 14 amino acids. The sample was also reused in another study, on human thymus T cells. That work states: From resections taken during corrective heart surgery, the thymus tissue was obtained.

Sequenced sample: thymocytes. The gene calls are TRBV6-5 and TRBJ1-1; TRBD1 matches 8 bases. This TCR was recovered from a boy under three years old with a congenital heart defect. The CDR3 here is CASSSRTGGTEAFF. DNA of the CDR3: TGTGCCAGCAGTTCTAGAACAGGGGGAACTGAAGCTTTCTTT.